This T cell receptor beta chain was documented in a study of blood T cell repertoires in COVID-19. Turning to the study itself: The samples span acute and convalescent COVID-19 from the United States, Italy and Spain. T cells, B-cell-depleted T cells, or PBMCs provided the cDNA or gDNA that served as material.

Per the original methods: Researchers report that nucleated cell counts were estimated from reference gene primer amplification. The repertoire was sequenced with immunoSEQ multiplex PCR; TCRdb's copy has only in-frame clones and lacks some. The DNA was the basis for D and trimming; V, J and clone size are from that table. This table holds approximately 49,000 clones, 88% found once. This CDR3 comprises 15 residues. CDR1 and CDR2 (germline): MNHNY, SVGAGI (reference sequence). Trimming left V 3 bases short and J 5 bases short, with 13 bases between. This sequence originates from a man aged 45 to 65 with active COVID-19. The rearrangement uses TRBV6-6 and TRBJ1-4; TRBD1 is a possible D gene (5 bases). Sequenced: peripheral blood. The CDR3 sequence: CASSYVQGKNEKLFF. CDR3 coding DNA: TGTGCCAGCAGTTATGTTCAGGGCAAGAATGAAAAACTGTTTTTT.